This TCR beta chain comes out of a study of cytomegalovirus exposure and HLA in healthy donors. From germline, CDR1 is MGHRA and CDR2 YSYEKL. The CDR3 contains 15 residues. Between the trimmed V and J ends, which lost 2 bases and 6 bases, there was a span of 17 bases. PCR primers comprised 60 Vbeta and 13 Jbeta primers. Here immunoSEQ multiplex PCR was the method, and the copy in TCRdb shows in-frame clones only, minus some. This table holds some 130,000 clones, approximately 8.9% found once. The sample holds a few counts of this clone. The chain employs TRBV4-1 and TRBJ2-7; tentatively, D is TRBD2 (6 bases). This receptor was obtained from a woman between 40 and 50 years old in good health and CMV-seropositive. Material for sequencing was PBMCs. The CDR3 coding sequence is TGCGCCAGCAGCCAACGTAGCGGTCCCATGTTCGAGCAGTACTTC. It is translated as CASSQRSGPMFEQYF.